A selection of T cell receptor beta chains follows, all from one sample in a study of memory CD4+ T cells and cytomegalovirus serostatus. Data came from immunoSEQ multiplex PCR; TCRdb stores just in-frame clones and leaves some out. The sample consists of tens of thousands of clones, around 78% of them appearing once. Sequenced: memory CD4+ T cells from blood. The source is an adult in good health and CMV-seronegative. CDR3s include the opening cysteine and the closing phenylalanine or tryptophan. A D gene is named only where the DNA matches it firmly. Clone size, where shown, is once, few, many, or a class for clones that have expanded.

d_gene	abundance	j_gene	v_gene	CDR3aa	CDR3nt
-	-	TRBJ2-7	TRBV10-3	CAISSGSSYEQYF	TGTGCCATCAGCTCGGGGAGCTCCTACGAGCAGTACTTC
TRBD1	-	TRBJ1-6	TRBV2	CASSSQQGAGGSPLHF	TGTGCCAGCAGTTCCCAACAGGGGGCAGGCGGGTCACCCCTCCACTTT
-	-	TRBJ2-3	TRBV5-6	CASSSLRGTGKDTQYF	TGTGCCAGCAGCTCACTGAGGGGAACAGGAAAAGATACGCAGTATTTT
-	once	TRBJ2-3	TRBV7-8	CASSPIPSTDTQYF	TGTGCCAGCAGCCCTATCCCTAGCACAGATACGCAGTATTTT
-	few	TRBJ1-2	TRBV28	CASSLLTAAVYGYTF	TGTGCCAGCAGTTTACTGACAGCGGCCGTGTATGGCTACACCTTC
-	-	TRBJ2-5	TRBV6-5	CASRDRTPRETQYF	TGTGCCAGCAGGGACCGGACACCCCGGGAGACCCAGTACTTC
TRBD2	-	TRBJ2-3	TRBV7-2	CASSPREGGNRYF	TGTGCCAGCAGCCCCCGGGAGGGTGGGAATCGGTATTTT
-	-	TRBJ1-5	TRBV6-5	CASSYGMGEGQPQHF	TGTGCCAGCAGTTACGGGATGGGGGAGGGTCAGCCCCAGCATTTT
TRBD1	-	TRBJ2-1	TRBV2	CASGGQVSNEQFF	TGTGCCAGCGGAGGACAGGTATCCAATGAGCAGTTCTTC
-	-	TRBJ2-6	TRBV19	CASSARGPSGANVLTF	TGTGCCAGTAGTGCCAGAGGGCCCTCTGGGGCCAACGTCCTGACTTTC
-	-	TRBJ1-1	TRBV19	CASSTGRGEAFF	TGTGCCAGTAGTACAGGGCGGGGTGAAGCTTTCTTT
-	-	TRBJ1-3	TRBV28	CASVKNTIYF	TGTGCCAGCGTGAAAAACACCATATATTTT
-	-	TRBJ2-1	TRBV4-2	CASSQDTGGNKQFF	TGTGCCAGCAGCCAAGATACAGGCGGAAACAAGCAGTTCTTC
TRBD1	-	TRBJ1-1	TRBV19	CASSMTGMGTEAFF	TGTGCCAGTAGTATGACAGGGATGGGCACTGAAGCTTTCTTT
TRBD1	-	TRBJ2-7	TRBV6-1	CASDRGYEQYF	TGTGCCAGCGACAGGGGGTACGAGCAGTACTTC
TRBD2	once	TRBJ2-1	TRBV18	CASSPPYNWTSGVIDEQFF	TGTGCCAGCTCACCACCTTATAATTGGACTAGCGGGGTTATCGATGAGCAGTTCTTC
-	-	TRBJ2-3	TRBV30	CAWSSGPDTQYF	TGTGCCTGGAGTAGCGGTCCAGATACGCAGTATTTT
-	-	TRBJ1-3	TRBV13	CASSFPGHGNTIYF	TGTGCCAGCAGCTTCCCTGGGCACGGAAACACCATATATTTT
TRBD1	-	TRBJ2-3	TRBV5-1	CASIDRDRVMDTQYF	TGCGCCAGCATAGACCGGGACAGGGTCATGGATACGCAGTATTTT
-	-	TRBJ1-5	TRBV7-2	CASSLGPLVGQPQHF	TGTGCCAGCAGCTTAGGCCCGCTCGTGGGTCAGCCCCAGCATTTT
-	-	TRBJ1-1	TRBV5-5	CASSLELNTEAFF	TGTGCCAGCAGCTTGGAGTTGAACACTGAAGCTTTCTTT
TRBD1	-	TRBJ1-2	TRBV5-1	CASSQGQGANGYTF	TGCGCCAGCAGCCAGGGACAGGGGGCGAATGGCTACACCTTC
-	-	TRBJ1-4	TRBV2	CASSVSQNTELFF	TGTGCCAGCAGTGTATCCCAGAATACAGAACTGTTTTTT
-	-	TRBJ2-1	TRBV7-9	CASTGGRDEFF	TGTGCCAGCACGGGCGGGCGGGACGAGTTCTTC
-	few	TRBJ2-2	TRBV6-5	CASSRQNTGELFF	TGTGCCAGCAGTCGACAGAACACCGGGGAGCTGTTTTTT
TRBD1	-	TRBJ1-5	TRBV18	CASSPIGQGYNQPQHF	TGTGCCAGCTCACCCATCGGACAGGGTTACAATCAGCCCCAGCATTTT
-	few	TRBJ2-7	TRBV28	CASSFQNYEQYF	TGTGCCAGCAGTTTTCAAAACTACGAGCAGTACTTC
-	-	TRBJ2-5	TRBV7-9	CASSSAKETQYF	TGTGCCAGCAGCTCGGCGAAAGAGACCCAGTACTTC
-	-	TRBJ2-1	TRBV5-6	CASSQAGGSYNEQFF	TGTGCCAGCAGCCAAGCGGGTGGGTCCTACAATGAGCAGTTCTTC
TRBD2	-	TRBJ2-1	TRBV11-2	CASSSVSGGAGNEQFF	TGTGCCAGCAGCTCTGTTAGCGGGGGGGCCGGGAATGAGCAGTTCTTC
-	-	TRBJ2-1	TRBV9	CASSPGTKNNEQFF	TGTGCCAGCAGCCCCGGGACCAAGAACAATGAGCAGTTCTTC
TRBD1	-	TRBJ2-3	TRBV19	CATRKGTGGTTDTQYF	TGTGCCACCCGAAAAGGGACAGGGGGAACCACAGATACGCAGTATTTT
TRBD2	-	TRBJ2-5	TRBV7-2	CASSLGPFSGGKETQYF	TGTGCCAGCAGCTTAGGACCCTTTAGCGGGGGTAAAGAGACCCAGTACTTC
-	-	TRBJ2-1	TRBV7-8	CASSLDIDPQFF	TGTGCCAGCAGCCTAGATATCGACCCCCAGTTCTTC
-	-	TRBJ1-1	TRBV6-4	CASRKGTLNTEAFF	TGTGCCAGCAGGAAAGGGACCCTTAACACTGAAGCTTTCTTT
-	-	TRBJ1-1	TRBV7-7	CASSLGEHTEAFF	TGTGCCAGCAGCTTAGGTGAGCACACTGAAGCTTTCTTT
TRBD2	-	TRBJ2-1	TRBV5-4	CASSAGLAYEQFF	TGTGCCAGCAGCGCCGGACTAGCGTATGAGCAGTTCTTC
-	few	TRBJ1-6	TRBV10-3	CAISPDVNSPLHF	TGTGCCATCTCCCCCGACGTTAATTCACCCCTCCACTTT
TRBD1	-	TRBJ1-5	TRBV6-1	CASSVGQTNQPQHF	TGTGCCAGCAGTGTGGGACAGACGAATCAGCCCCAGCATTTT
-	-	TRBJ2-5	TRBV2	CASSGDRSWGETQYF	TGTGCCAGCAGTGGCGACAGGTCCTGGGGGGAGACCCAGTACTTC
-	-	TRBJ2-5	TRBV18	CASSPRTDQETQYF	TGTGCCAGCTCACCCCGGACGGACCAAGAGACCCAGTACTTC